This passage covers 12 T cell receptor beta chains from one sample sequenced in a study of technical replicates of blood from a handful of donors. Generated by immunoSEQ multiplex PCR, the TCRdb table keeps only in-frame clones and is missing some. This table holds some 83,000 clones, approximately 92% found once. Sequencing was carried out using T cells isolated from PBMCs. Source of these receptors: a human donor in good health.

The V gene is TRBV19, the J gene TRBJ2-1; 8 nucleotides match TRBD1. From germline, CDR1 is LNHDA and CDR2 SQIVND (reference sequence). The CDR3 totals 14 residues. Unmatched junction bases numbered 1, after V lost 4 bases and J lost 2 bases. The CDR3 bases are TGTGCCAGTAGTACGACAGGGGCCTACAATGAGCAGTTCTTC. Translated, it gives CASSTTGAYNEQFF.

The chain employs TRBV4-1 and TRBJ2-3; 13 bases fit TRBD2. The germline CDR1 and CDR2 sequences are MGHRA and YSYEKL. The CDR3 length is 17 residues. Germline trimming cut 1 base from V and 2 bases from J; bases unmatched to any gene: 3. CDR3 sequence reads: CASSQGGTSGITDTQYF. The CDR3 DNA sequence: TGCGCCAGCAGCCAAGGCGGGACTAGCGGGATCACAGATACGCAGTATTTT.

The V gene is TRBV15, the J gene TRBJ2-5, with 7 bases fitting TRBD2. V gave up 6 bases and J gave up 2 bases; unmatched junction bases: 3. Germline V gene sequence: CDR1 LNHNV, CDR2 YYDKDF (reference sequence). This CDR3 has 13 residues. Here the CDR3 reads CATRGEGQETQYF. CDR3 coding DNA: TGTGCCACCAGAGGGGAGGGTCAAGAGACCCAGTACTTC.

This clone was found once. The rearrangement uses TRBV2 and TRBJ2-7; D perhaps matches TRBD1 (6 bases). The CDR3 covers 13 residues. The germline V and J ends were trimmed by 10 bases and 2 bases, with 15 bases remaining between them. CDR1 and CDR2 (germline): SNHLY, FYNNEI. The CDR3 DNA reads TGTGCCACCTTAGACAGGACCCCCTACGAGCAGTACTTC. This sequence encodes CATLDRTPYEQYF.

The J gene is TRBJ2-2, the V gene TRBV2; 8 bases are shared with TRBD2. The CDR3 sequence is 16 residues long. CDR1 and CDR2 (germline): SNHLY, FYNNEI. The J segment lost 4 bases and the V segment lost 3 bases, leaving 7 bases of the junction unmatched. Here the CDR3 reads CASSDNGGAVTGELFF. Here the CDR3 DNA reads TGTGCCAGCAGTGATAACGGGGGGGCTGTCACCGGGGAGCTGTTTTTT.

This rearrangement joins TRBV11-2 to TRBJ2-3, with TRBD2 matching 10 bases. The CDR3 contains 19 residues. Germline CDR1 is SGHAT and CDR2 is FQNNGV. Germline trimming cut 4 bases from V and 4 bases from J; bases unmatched to any gene: 17. The CDR3 sequence: CASSSQALAGVSWADTQYF. The CDR3 coding sequence is TGTGCCAGCAGCTCCCAAGCTCTAGCGGGAGTGTCTTGGGCAGATACGCAGTATTTT.

This chain connects TRBV14 to TRBJ1-1, with D tentatively TRBD1 (5 bases). Between the trimmed V and J ends, which lost 4 bases and 8 bases, there was a span of 17 bases. The CDR3 is 14 residues long. Looked up from germline, CDR1 is SGHDN and CDR2 is FVKESK. CDR3 DNA sequence: TGTGCCAGCAGCCCGTTCACCACAGGTCACGAAGCTTTCTTT. This codes for CASSPFTTGHEAFF.

The chain recombines TRBV28 with TRBJ2-1; TRBD1 aligns across 8 bases. This CDR3 region has 16 residues. Trimming cost V 5 bases and J 5 bases; bases outside gene matches: 11. Per the germline V gene, CDR1 is MDHEN and CDR2 is SYDVKM. CDR3 sequence: CASSIRGRRGNNEQFF. CDR3 in DNA: TGTGCCAGCAGTATCAGGGGGCGCAGGGGAAACAATGAGCAGTTCTTC.

The chain has TRBV6-5 and TRBJ2-7; possible D gene TRBD1, 6 bases. This CDR3 is built from 15 residues. The germline V gene has CDR1 MNHEY and CDR2 SVGAGI. Trimming removed 0 bases from V and 3 bases from J, with 12 bases in between. The CDR3 nucleotides are TGTGCCAGCAGTTACTCTGGGACACCCTACTACGAGCAGTACTTC. Translation: CASSYSGTPYYEQYF.

The rearrangement links TRBV10-3 to TRBJ2-3; D might be TRBD1 (6 bases). The V end was cut by 3 bases, the J end by 4 bases, with 14 bases between. The germline gives CDR1 ENHRY, CDR2 SYGVKD. The CDR3 contains 15 residues. For the CDR3, the DNA is TGTGCCATCAGTGAAGGATACAGACAGGCAGATACGCAGTATTTT. Translated, it gives CAISEGYRQADTQYF.

The V call is TRBV5-5, the J call TRBJ1-2; D perhaps matches TRBD1 (5 bases). The CDR3 has 13 residues. CDR1 and CDR2 from the germline V gene are SGHKS and YYEKEE (reference sequence). Trimming shortened V by 6 bases and J by 8 bases, and 17 bases separated the two germline ends. CDR3: CASTSGGYGGYTF. In DNA form, the CDR3 reads TGTGCCAGCACCTCGGGGGGGTATGGAGGCTACACCTTC.

The chain links TRBV5-1 to TRBJ1-2; D is unresolved. Trimming stripped 4 bases from V and 3 bases from J, with 10 bases between. The CDR3 sequence is 13 residues long. Per the germline V gene, CDR1 is SGHRS and CDR2 is YFSETQ. The CDR3 sequence: CASSNGSYYGYTF. CDR3 in DNA: TGCGCCAGCAGCAACGGGAGCTACTATGGCTACACCTTC.